This T cell receptor (beta chain) was identified in a study of T cells after yellow fever vaccination. MiXCR, run by TCRdb on the 5' RACE reads, gives a single entry per CDR3 protein. The sample has about 510,000 distinct CDR3 sequences; around a fifth are singletons. In this sample, this clonotype turned up a few times. Its antigen is not known. Study results and caveats: Most primary-vaccination clones reappeared after the booster (about 97% CD4, 85% to 90% CD8).

The length of the CDR3 is 15 residues. Specimen: PBMCs, collected 20 to 25 days after the first yellow fever vaccination. This sequence joins TRBV21-1 and TRBJ1-5. TRBV21-1 is designated a pseudogene. The receptor comes from a man between 18 and 29 years old who received the YFV17D yellow fever vaccine. The CDR3 here is CASSKDRAIRQPQHF. The CDR3 nucleotides read TGTGCCAGCAGCAAAGACAGGGCCATCAGGCAGCCCCAGCATTTT.